The entry that follows covers one TCR beta chain sequence. Its antigen is as yet unknown. This sample is drawn from a study of blood T cells in healthy people across ages. Study-wide results and limits: Significant beta diversity loss was already apparent by age around 40, declining roughly linearly. Researchers deemed the diversity estimates from one million T cells underestimates.

The use of a sample-barcoded 5' primer and a J-beta primer mix characterized a second PCR of roughly 7 to 12 cycles. TCRdb reprocessed the 5' RACE reads via MiXCR and lists one record per CDR3 protein. Of around 1.5 million distinct CDR3 sequences in the sample, around 42% were seen once. V shed 3 bases, J shed 3 bases, and the junction held 9 bases outside the gene matches. From germline, CDR1 is SGDLS and CDR2 YYNGEE. The CDR3 length is 15 residues. The study recruited healthy Caucasian donors from Russia who were aged about 6 to 100. V and J are TRBV9 and TRBJ2-7, with 7 bases that match TRBD1. The origin of this receptor is a woman aged 18 to 35 in good health. The material sequenced was blood. DNA for the CDR3: TGTGCCAGCAGCGCCACTCCGGGACAGAGCTACGAGCAGTACTTC. The encoded protein is CASSATPGQSYEQYF.